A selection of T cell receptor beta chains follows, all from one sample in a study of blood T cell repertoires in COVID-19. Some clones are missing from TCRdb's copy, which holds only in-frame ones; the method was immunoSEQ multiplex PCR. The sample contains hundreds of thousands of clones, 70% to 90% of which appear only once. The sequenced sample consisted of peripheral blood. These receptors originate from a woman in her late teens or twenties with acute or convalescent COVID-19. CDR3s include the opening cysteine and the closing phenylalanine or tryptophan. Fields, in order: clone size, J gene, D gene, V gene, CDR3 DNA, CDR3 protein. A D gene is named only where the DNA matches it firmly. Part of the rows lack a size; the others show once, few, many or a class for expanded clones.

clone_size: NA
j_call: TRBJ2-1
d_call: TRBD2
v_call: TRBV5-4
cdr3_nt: TGTGCCAGCAGCTCGGGGGGGCCCTACAATGAGCAGTTCTTC
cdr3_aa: CASSSGGPYNEQFF

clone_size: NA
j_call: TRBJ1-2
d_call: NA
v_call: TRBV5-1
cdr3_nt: TGCGCCAGCAGTGATGGTGGCCAGGACTATGGCTACACCTTC
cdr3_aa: CASSDGGQDYGYTF

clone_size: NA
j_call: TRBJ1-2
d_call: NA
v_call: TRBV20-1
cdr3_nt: TGCAGTGCTAGTACCAGGGCCCCTATCTACACCTTC
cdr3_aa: CSASTRAPIYTF

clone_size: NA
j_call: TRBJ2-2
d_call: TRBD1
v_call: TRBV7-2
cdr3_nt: TGTGCCAGCAGCTTCGGGACAGGGGGCTCGGGCGGGGAGCTGTTTTTT
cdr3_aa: CASSFGTGGSGGELFF

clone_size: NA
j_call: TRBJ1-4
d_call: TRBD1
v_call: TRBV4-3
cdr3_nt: TGCGCCAGCAGCCTAACAGGGGGTCGGTCTGAAAAACTGTTTTTT
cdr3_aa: CASSLTGGRSEKLFF

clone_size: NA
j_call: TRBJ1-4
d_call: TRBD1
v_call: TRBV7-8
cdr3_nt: TGTGCCAGCAGCTTATTAAGGGGGCAGGGGACTAATGAAAAACTGTTTTTT
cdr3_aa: CASSLLRGQGTNEKLFF

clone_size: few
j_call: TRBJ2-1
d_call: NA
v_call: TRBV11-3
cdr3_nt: TGTGCCAGCAGCTTGGACAGCTACAATGAGCAGTTCTTC
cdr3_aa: CASSLDSYNEQFF

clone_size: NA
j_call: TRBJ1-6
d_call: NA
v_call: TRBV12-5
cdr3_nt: TGTGCTAGTGGTTTGACCCTTCGACAAACTTCACCCCTCCACTTT
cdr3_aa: CASGLTLRQTSPLHF

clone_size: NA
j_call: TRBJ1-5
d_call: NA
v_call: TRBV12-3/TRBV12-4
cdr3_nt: TGTGCCAGCAGTTTGGCAGGGGACCAGCCCCAGCATTTT
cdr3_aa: CASSLAGDQPQHF

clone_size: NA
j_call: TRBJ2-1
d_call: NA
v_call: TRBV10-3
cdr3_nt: TGTGCCATCAGTGAAGGGACTCTCGGCAATGAGCAGTTCTTC
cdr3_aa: CAISEGTLGNEQFF

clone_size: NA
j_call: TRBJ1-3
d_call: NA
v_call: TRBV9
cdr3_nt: TGTGCCAGCAGCGTATATGTTGGAAACACCATATATTTT
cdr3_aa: CASSVYVGNTIYF

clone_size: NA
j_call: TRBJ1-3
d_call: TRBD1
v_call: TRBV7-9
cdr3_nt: TGTGCCAGCAGCTTGGGGACAGGAGCTGGAAACACCATATATTTT
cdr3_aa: CASSLGTGAGNTIYF

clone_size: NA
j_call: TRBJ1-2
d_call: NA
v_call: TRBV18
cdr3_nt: TGTGCCAGCGTCCGGGACACCGGACTAGGGAGCGGCTACACCTTC
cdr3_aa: CASVRDTGLGSGYTF

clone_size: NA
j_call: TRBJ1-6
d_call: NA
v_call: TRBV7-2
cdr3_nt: TGTGCCAGCAGCTTAGGGTTTAGTTCCTATAATTCACCCCTCCACTTT
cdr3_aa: CASSLGFSSYNSPLHF

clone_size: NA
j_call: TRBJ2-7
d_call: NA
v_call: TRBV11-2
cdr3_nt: TGTGCCAGCAGCTTCGGGGGGCTCCGGTACGAGCAGTACTTC
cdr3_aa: CASSFGGLRYEQYF

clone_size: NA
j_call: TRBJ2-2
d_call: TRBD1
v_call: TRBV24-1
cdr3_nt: TGTGCCACCAGTGACCAAGACAGGGCGAACACCGGGGAGCTGTTTTTT
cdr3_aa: CATSDQDRANTGELFF

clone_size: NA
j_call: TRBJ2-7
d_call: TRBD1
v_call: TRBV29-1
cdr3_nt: TGCAGCGTTGGCGGGTTGGGGACAGGGCCTCCCGAGCAGTACTTC
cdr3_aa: CSVGGLGTGPPEQYF

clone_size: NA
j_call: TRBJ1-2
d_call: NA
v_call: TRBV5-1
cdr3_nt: TGCGCCAGCAGCTTGTTACTCAGGGGCGGCGGAGATGGCTACACCTTC
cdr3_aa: CASSLLLRGGGDGYTF

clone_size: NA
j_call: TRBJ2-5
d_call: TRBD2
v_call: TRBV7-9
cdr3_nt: TGTGCCAGCAGCCCGGGCGGCGGGGGGGCCCTCCGGGAGACCCAGTACTTC
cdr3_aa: CASSPGGGGALRETQYF

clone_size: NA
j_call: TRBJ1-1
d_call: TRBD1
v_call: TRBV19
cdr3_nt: TGTGCCAGTAGAACTCCGGGACAGGGTACTGAAGCTTTCTTT
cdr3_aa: CASRTPGQGTEAFF

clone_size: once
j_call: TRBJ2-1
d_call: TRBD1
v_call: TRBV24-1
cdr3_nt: TGTGCCACCAGTGTTAAGGGACAGGGGACGGGTGCCTACAATGAGCAGTTCTTC
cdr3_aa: CATSVKGQGTGAYNEQFF

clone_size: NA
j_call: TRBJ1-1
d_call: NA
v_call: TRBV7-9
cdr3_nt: TGTGCCAGCAGCTTAGACCCTCGGGTTGAAGCTTTCTTT
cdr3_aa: CASSLDPRVEAFF

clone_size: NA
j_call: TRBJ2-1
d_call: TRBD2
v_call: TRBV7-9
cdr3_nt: TGTGCCAGCAGCTTACGGCGGGAGAGCTCCTACAATGAGCAGTTCTTC
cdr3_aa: CASSLRRESSYNEQFF

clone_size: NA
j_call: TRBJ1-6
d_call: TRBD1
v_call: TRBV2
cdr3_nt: TGTGCCAGCAGCGGCGACAGGGGGCCAAAGGGGCTTAATTCACCCCTCCACTTT
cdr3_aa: CASSGDRGPKGLNSPLHF

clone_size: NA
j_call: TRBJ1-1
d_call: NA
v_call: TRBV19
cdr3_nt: TGTGCCAGTAGTCCGGACAGCATGGGGAACACTGAAGCTTTCTTT
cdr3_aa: CASSPDSMGNTEAFF

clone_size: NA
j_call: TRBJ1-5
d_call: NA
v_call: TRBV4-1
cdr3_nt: TGCGCCAGCAGCCAAGACTGGGGGGATCAGCCCCAGCATTTT
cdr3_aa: CASSQDWGDQPQHF

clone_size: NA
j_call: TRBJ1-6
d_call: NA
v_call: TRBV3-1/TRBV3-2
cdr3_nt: TGTGCCAGCAGCCAAGACGGGAGCTCCTATAATTCACCCCTCCACTTT
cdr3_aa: CASSQDGSSYNSPLHF

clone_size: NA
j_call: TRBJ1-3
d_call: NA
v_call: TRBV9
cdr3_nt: TGTGCCAGCAAGGCGGGATCATCCGGAAACACCATATATTTT
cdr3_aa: CASKAGSSGNTIYF

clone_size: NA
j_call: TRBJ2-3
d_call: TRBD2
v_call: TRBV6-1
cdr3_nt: TGTGCCAGCAGTGGTGGACTAGCGGGGGGGCCAGGGGATACGCAGTATTTT
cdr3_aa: CASSGGLAGGPGDTQYF

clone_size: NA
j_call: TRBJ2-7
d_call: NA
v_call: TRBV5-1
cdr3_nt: TGCGCCAGCAGCATAAATCAGGTATCCTACGAGCAGTACTTC
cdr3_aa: CASSINQVSYEQYF

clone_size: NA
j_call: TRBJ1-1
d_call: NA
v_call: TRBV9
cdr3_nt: TGTGCCAGCAACCTCGCCGGGGGGGCCCCTGAAGCTTTCTTT
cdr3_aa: CASNLAGGAPEAFF

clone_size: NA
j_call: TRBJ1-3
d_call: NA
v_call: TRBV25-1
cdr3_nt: TGTGCCAGCAGTGAATATAACCCCGAACTTGGAAACACCATATATTTT
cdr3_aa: CASSEYNPELGNTIYF

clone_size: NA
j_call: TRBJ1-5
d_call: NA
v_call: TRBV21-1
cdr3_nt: TGTGCCAGCAGCAGAAGAGGACAGGAGGTGGATTTT
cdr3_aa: CASSRRGQEVDF

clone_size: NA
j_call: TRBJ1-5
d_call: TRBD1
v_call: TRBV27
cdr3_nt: TGTGCCAGCCGACGGGACAGTCCTCTTTACCATAGCAATCAGCCCCAGCATTTT
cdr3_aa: CASRRDSPLYHSNQPQHF

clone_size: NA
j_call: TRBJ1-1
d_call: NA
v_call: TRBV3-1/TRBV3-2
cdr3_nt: TGTGCCAGCAGCCAGAGACAAAATCTCGAAGCTTTCTTT
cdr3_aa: CASSQRQNLEAFF

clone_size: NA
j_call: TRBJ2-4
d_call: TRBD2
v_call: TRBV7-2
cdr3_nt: TGTGCCAGCAGCTCGGATGGCGCGGGGGGGGCCAAAAACATTCAGTACTTC
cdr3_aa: CASSSDGAGGAKNIQYF

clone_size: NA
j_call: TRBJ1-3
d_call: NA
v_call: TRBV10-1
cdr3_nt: TGCGCCAGCATCCCTACAGACAGGCATGTAGGAAACACCATATATTTT
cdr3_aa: CASIPTDRHVGNTIYF

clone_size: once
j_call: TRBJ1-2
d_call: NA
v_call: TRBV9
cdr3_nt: TGTGCCAGCAGCGGGGTGACAGCTAATGGCTACACCTTC
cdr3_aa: CASSGVTANGYTF

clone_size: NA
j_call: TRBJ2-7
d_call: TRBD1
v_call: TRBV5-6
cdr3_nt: TGTGCCAGCAGCCCCCGTGGACAGGGAACCTACGAGCAGTACTTC
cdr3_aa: CASSPRGQGTYEQYF

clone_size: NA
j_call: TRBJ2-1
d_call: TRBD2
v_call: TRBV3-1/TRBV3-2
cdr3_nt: TGTGCCAGCAGACGGGGGGGTTCGGATGAGCAGTTCTTC
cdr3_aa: CASRRGGSDEQFF

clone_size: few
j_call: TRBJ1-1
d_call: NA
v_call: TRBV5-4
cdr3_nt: TGTGCCAGCAGTCAGGGCGGGGTTCCTGAAGCTTTCTTT
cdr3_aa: CASSQGGVPEAFF

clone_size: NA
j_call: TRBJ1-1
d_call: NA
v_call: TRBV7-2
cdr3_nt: TGTGCCAGCAGCCTGTTCTCCGGGGGGATGAACACTGAAGCTTTCTTT
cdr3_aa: CASSLFSGGMNTEAFF

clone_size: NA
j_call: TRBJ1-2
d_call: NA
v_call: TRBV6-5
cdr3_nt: TGTGCCAGCAGCCAGTCAGCTAACTATGGCTACACCTTC
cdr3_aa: CASSQSANYGYTF

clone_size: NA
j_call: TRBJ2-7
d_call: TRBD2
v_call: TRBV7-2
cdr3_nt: TGTGCCAGCAGCTTCCGCGGGGGGGCAGTTAACGAGCAGTACTTC
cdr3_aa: CASSFRGGAVNEQYF

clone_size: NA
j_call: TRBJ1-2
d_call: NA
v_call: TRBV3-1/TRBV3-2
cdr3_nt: TGTGCCACTAGGACAGACAACTATGGCTACACCTTC
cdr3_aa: CATRTDNYGYTF

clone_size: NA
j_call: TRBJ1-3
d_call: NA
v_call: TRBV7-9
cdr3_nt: TGTGCCAGCAGCTTAGGCGGCGGTGGCGGAGGAAACACCATATATTTT
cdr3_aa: CASSLGGGGGGNTIYF

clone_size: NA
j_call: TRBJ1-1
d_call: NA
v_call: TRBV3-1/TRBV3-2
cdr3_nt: TGTGCCAGCAGCCAAGATGGAACAGACGAAGCTTTCTTT
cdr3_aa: CASSQDGTDEAFF

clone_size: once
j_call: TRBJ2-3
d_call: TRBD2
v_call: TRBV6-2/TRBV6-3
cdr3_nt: TGTGCCAGCAGTTGGTGGAGGACTAGCGGGGACCGGGGGGATACGCAGTATTTT
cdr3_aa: CASSWWRTSGDRGDTQYF

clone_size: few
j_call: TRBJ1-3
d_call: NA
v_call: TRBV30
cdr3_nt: TGTGCCTGGGACCTACAGGGACGAAGCTCTGGAAACACCATATATTTT
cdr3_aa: CAWDLQGRSSGNTIYF

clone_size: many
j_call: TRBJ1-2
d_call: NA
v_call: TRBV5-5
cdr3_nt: TGTGCCAGCAGCTTAGAACTTTATGGCTACACCTTC
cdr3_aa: CASSLELYGYTF

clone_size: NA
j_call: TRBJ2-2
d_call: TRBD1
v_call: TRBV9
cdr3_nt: TGTGCCAGCAGACAGGGGGGATACGGGGAGCTGTTTTTT
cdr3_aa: CASRQGGYGELFF

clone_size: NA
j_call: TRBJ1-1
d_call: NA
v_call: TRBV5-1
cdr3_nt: TGCGCCAGCAGCTTGCGTCCCCCGAACACTGAAGCTTTCTTT
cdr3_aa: CASSLRPPNTEAFF

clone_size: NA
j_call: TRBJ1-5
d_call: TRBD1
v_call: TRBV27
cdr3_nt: TGTGCCAGCAGTGCGACAGGGCGGTATCAGCCCCAGCATTTT
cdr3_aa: CASSATGRYQPQHF

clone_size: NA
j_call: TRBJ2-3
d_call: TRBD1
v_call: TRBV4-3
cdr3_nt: TGCGCCAGCAGCCGAACCGGGACAGTAGTAACAGATACGCAGTATTTT
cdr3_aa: CASSRTGTVVTDTQYF

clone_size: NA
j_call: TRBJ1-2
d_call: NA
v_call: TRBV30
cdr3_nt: TGTGCCTGGAGTTCGCGCAGGGTCTATGGCTACACCTTC
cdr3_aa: CAWSSRRVYGYTF